This T cell receptor (beta chain) is from a study of cytomegalovirus exposure and HLA in healthy donors. Study-wide results and caveats: As a later analysis showed, several of the most significant clusters appeared to be linked to common viral pathogens. Researchers reported that three CMV-associated chains were confirmed in vitro as CMV antigen-specific. When analyzed later, the rates of TCR association showed variation by HLA locus, with DRB1 the most and HLA-C the fewest. Accurate HLA-A and HLA-B prediction from TCR beta sequences was reported for most subjects.

13 Jbeta primers and 60 Vbeta primers were used for the PCR. Only in-frame clones appear in the TCRdb table, and some are missing; sequencing was by immunoSEQ multiplex PCR. Among hundreds of thousands of clones listed, approximately 82% were seen once. For this clone: No antigen is known for it.

The V end was cut by 4 bases, the J end by 2 bases, with 8 bases between. From germline, CDR1 is SQVTM and CDR2 ANQGSEA. This CDR3 is 13 amino acids long. The sequence was collected from a woman between 40 and 55 years old in good health and CMV-seronegative. V is TRBV29-1 and J is TRBJ2-2, with D uncertain. The sequenced material came from PBMCs. CDR3 nucleotides: TGCAGCGTTGGAGGTATCAACACCGGGGAGCTGTTTTTT. Residues: CSVGGINTGELFF.